This T cell receptor (beta chain) was identified in a study of blood T cells in healthy people across ages. This clonotype was recorded only once. Its antigen is still unknown. The authors ran a second PCR of 7 to 11 cycles using a sample-barcoded 5' primer and a J-beta primer mix. TCRdb passed the 5' RACE reads through MiXCR, listing each CDR3 protein once. The table includes fewer than 800,000 distinct CDR3 sequences, roughly 25% detected once. Trimming cost V 4 bases and J 5 bases, with 14 bases left between them. The germline V gene encodes CDR1 LGHDT and CDR2 YNNKEL (reference sequence). There are 14 residues in the CDR3. Study findings and constraints: More naive CD4+ cells and higher diversity marked long-lived donors relative to aged donors.

These data were also filed under a second study, of T cells of mothers and their children. As that study records: Similar effects of thymic selection on TCR recombination output were recorded in related and unrelated pairs.

Sequencing input: blood. The chain uses TRBV3-1 and TRBJ2-5, with D tentatively TRBD2 (5 bases). The TCR sequence derives from a boy aged 5-17 years in good health. The CDR3 here is CASSLNPGGETQYF. The CDR3 DNA reads as TGTGCCAGCAGCCTAAATCCGGGCGGGGAGACCCAGTACTTC.